The TCR beta chain described here comes from a study of PD-1 blockade in classical Hodgkin lymphoma. Study results and limitations: The CD4+ diversity rise by C4D1 was clearest in complete responders. Why repertoires differed is undefined; disease activity or prior therapy possibly contributed. After ASCT, patients who started nivolumab under 1 year later were excluded.

Between the trimmed V and J ends, which lost 1 base and 3 bases, there was a span of 12 bases. From germline, CDR1 is MDHEN and CDR2 SYDVKM. The CDR3 loop spans 15 amino acids. The data were produced by immunoSEQ multiplex PCR, yet TCRdb's version contains in-frame clones alone and is incomplete. In the table there are approximately 9,900 clones, 74% of which are singletons. The time point: cycle 4 day 1 (C4D1), after around six weeks of nivolumab. After autologous stem cell transplantation all patients relapsed, and prior brentuximab vedotin exposure differed between cohorts. Thawed PBMCs were the source of CD8+ T cells, obtained through magnetic negative selection. Best responses fell into complete response, partial response or progressive disease. Regarding this clone: Its antigen is unidentified.

The TCR comes from a human donor with classical Hodgkin lymphoma. This sample comprised CD8+ T cells from blood, obtained before the fourth cycle of nivolumab. This chain links TRBV28 with TRBJ1-1; perhaps TRBD1 as D (6 bases). The CDR3 region is CASSLSDRRDTEAFF. CDR3 coding DNA: TGTGCCAGCAGTTTATCCGACAGGAGGGACACTGAAGCTTTCTTT.